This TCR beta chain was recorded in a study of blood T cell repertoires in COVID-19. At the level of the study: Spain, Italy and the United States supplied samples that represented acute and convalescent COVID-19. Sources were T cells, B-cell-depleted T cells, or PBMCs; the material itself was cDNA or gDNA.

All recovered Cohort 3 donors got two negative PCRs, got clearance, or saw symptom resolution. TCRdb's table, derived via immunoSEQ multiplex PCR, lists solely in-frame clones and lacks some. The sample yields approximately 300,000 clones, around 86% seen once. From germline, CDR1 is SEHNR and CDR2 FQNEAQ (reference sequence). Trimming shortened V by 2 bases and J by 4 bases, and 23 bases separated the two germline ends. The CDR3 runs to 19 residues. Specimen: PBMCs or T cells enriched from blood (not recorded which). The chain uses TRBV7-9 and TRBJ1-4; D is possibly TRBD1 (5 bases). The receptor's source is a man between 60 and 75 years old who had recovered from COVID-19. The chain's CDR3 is CASSLMFDSHRRRNEKLFF. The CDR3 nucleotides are TGTGCCAGCAGCTTAATGTTCGACAGCCATCGAAGGCGTAATGAAAAACTGTTTTTT. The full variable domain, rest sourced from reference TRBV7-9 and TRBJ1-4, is DTGVSQNPRHKITKRGQNVTFRCDPISEHNRLYWYRQTLGQGPEFLTYFQNEAQLEKSRLLSDRFSAERPKGSFSTLEIQRTEQGDSAMYLCASSLMFDSHRRRNEKLFFGSGTQLSVL.